This TCR beta chain was captured in a study of beta chain features in type 1 diabetes. Study results and caveats: Sequencing the cDNA could make cells with high TCR expression show up more than they should.

With respect to this clone: The antigen remains undetermined.

The length of the CDR3 is 16 residues. Trimming took off 4 bases at V and 2 bases at J, with 18 bases between the two ends. Looked up from germline, CDR1 is LGHNA and CDR2 is YSLEER. All of the isolated RNA was reverse transcribed, so expressed TCRB transcripts were sequenced. Profiling relied on immunoSEQ multiplex PCR, and the TCRdb table lists in-frame clones only, not all of them. In the table there are roughly 610,000 clones, around 16% of which are singletons. V usage is TRBV4-3 and J usage is TRBJ2-7; TRBD2 might be the D (6 bases). The source is a man between 18 and 29 years old in good health. Sequencing was carried out using naive CD4+ T cells from blood. The CDR3: CASSLEANGGTYEQYF. The DNA for the CDR3 is TGCGCCAGCAGCCTTGAGGCAAACGGGGGTACCTACGAGCAGTACTTC.